The TCR beta chain described here comes from a study of molecular identifiers for immune sequencing clone quantification. The wider study: Within a replicate experiment, RNA obtained from either around 20,000 or 99,000 naive CD8 cells was divided into five aliquots, and four of those aliquots were then sequenced.

General study points: Spiked Jurkat TCR RNA equivalent to one cell was reportedly detectable in about a million naive cells.

TCRdb itself ran the PCR reads through MiXCR, one entry per CDR3 protein. The sample has hundreds of thousands of distinct CDR3 sequences; 25% are singletons. A CD8+CD4-CCR7+CD45RA+ phenotype served as the sorting definition for naive CD8 T cells. With respect to this clonotype: Its matching antigen is unknown.

CDR1 and CDR2 from the germline V gene are MNHEY and SVGEGT. With V trimmed by 4 bases and J by 4 bases, 8 bases remained unmatched. CDR3 length: 16 amino acids. Sequenced input: naive CD8+ T cells from blood, with Jurkat cell RNA spiked in. Subset given: FACS-sorted CD8+CD4-CCR7+CD45RA+ naive T cells. The source of this sequence is a human donor in good health. Some libraries in this study had Jurkat cell RNA spiked in. This chain links TRBV6-2 or TRBV6-3 with TRBJ1-1; 11 nucleotides match TRBD1. In DNA, the CDR3 is TGTGCCAGCAGTTCCCGGACAGGGGGCCTTGGCACTGAAGCTTTCTTT. Protein: CASSSRTGGLGTEAFF.